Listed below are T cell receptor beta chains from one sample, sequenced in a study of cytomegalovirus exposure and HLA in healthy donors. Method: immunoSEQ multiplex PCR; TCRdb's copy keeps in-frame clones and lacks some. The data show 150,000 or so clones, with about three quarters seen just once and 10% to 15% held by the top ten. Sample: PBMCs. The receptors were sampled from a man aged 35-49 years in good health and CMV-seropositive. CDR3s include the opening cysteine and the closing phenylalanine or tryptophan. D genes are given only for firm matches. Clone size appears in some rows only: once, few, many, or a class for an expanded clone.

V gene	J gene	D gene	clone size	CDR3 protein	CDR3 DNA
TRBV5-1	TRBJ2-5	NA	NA	CASSLEDSSGTQYF	TGCGCCAGCAGCTTGGAGGATAGCAGTGGGACCCAGTACTTC
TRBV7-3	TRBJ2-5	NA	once	CASSLNTFGTQYF	TGTGCCAGCAGCTTAAACACCTTTGGGACCCAGTACTTC
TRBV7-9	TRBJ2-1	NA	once	CASSPLEREQFF	TGTGCCAGCAGTCCGCTCGAGCGTGAGCAGTTCTTC
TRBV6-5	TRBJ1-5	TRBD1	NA	CASRAKDRGGQPQHF	TGTGCCAGCAGGGCTAAGGACAGGGGCGGTCAGCCCCAGCATTTT
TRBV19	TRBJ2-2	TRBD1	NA	CASSPGTGSAGELFF	TGTGCCAGTAGCCCCGGGACAGGGTCGGCCGGGGAGCTGTTTTTT
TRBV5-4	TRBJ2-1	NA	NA	CASSLRTATYNEQFF	TGTGCCAGCAGCTTGCGGACAGCCACCTACAATGAGCAGTTCTTC
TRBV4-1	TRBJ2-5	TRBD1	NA	CASSPLGTGEMETQYF	TGCGCCAGCAGCCCCTTAGGGACAGGTGAGATGGAGACCCAGTACTTC
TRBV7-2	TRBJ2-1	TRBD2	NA	CASSPLAGVANEQFF	TGTGCCAGCAGCCCTTTAGCGGGGGTAGCGAATGAGCAGTTCTTC
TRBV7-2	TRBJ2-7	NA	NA	CASSFLETGSYEQYF	TGTGCCAGCAGCTTCTTGGAGACAGGATCCTACGAGCAGTACTTC
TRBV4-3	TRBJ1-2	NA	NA	CASSQSGTPEGGYTF	TGCGCCAGCAGCCAGAGCGGGACACCCGAGGGGGGCTACACCTTC
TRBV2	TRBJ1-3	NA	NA	CASRATDGLGNTIYF	TGTGCCAGCAGAGCTACAGACGGACTCGGAAACACCATATATTTT
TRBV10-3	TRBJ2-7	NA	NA	CATAEKREAGQYF	TGTGCCACGGCAGAGAAGAGGGAGGCAGGGCAGTACTTC
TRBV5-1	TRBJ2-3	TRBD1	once	CASSLGQGKDTQYF	TGCGCCAGCAGCTTGGGACAGGGGAAAGATACGCAGTATTTT
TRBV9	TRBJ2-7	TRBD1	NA	CASSGGQGAREQYF	TGTGCCAGCAGCGGGGGACAGGGGGCGCGTGAGCAGTACTTC
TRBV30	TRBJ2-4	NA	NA	CAWSLSKNIQYF	TGTGCCTGGAGCCTATCCAAAAACATTCAGTACTTC
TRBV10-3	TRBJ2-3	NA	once	CAITNTDTQYF	TGTGCCATCACTAACACAGATACGCAGTATTTT
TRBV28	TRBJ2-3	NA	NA	CASRSQSTDTQYF	TGTGCCAGCAGAAGCCAAAGCACAGATACGCAGTATTTT
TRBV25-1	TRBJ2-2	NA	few	CASSDAGHFDTGELFF	TGTGCCAGCAGTGACGCGGGCCACTTCGACACCGGGGAGCTGTTTTTT
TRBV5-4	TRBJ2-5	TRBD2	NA	CASSLASGNGQETQYF	TGTGCCAGCAGCTTGGCTAGCGGGAATGGGCAAGAGACCCAGTACTTC
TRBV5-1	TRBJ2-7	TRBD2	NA	CASSPRGARAYEQYF	TGCGCCAGCAGCCCGCGGGGGGCTCGAGCTTACGAGCAGTACTTC
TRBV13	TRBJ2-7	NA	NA	CASSESSTLGYEQYF	TGTGCCAGCAGCGAAAGTTCGACTCTCGGATACGAGCAGTACTTC
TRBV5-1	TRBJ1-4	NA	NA	CASSYSDPEKLFF	TGCGCCAGCAGCTACTCCGATCCGGAAAAACTGTTTTTT
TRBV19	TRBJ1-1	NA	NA	CASSIMSSGVTEAFF	TGTGCCAGTAGTATTATGTCTTCGGGGGTAACTGAAGCTTTCTTT
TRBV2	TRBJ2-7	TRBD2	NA	CASRTGTSAYEQYF	TGTGCCAGCAGGACCGGGACTAGCGCCTACGAGCAGTACTTC
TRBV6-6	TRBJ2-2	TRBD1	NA	CASTTGDAGELFF	TGTGCCAGCACCACAGGGGATGCCGGGGAGCTGTTTTTT
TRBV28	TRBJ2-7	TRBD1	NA	CATTPDRAIEQYF	TGTGCCACGACCCCCGACAGGGCTATCGAGCAGTACTTC
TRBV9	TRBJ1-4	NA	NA	CASSVVPATGHQTNEKLFF	TGTGCCAGCAGCGTAGTCCCCGCGACAGGCCATCAAACTAATGAAAAACTGTTTTTT
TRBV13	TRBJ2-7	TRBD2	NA	CASSLTSGSREQYF	TGTGCCAGCAGCTTAACTAGCGGGAGCCGCGAGCAGTACTTC
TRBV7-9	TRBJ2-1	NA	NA	CASSQGVNEQFF	TGTGCCAGCAGCCAAGGGGTAAATGAGCAGTTCTTC